These T cell receptor beta chains were read from a single sample in a study of blood T cell repertoires in COVID-19. Produced via immunoSEQ multiplex PCR; TCRdb's table is partial and in-frame only. The sample has around 120,000 clones; 65% to 80% are singletons. Sequencing input: peripheral blood. Every receptor here comes from a man aged 50 to 59 with acute or convalescent COVID-19. Both conserved end residues are part of each CDR3. The order of the fields is V gene, J gene, CDR3 protein.

>TRBV4-1|TRBJ1-5
CANSQGGFGGQPQHF
>TRBV27|TRBJ1-2
CASRGAGNGYTF
>TRBV29-1|TRBJ1-5
CSVVMGQANQPQHF
>TRBV12-3/TRBV12-4|TRBJ1-2
CASSETDLYGYTF
>TRBV27|TRBJ1-2
CASSPLGAPRLNYGYTF
>TRBV7-9|TRBJ2-3
CASSSSGRARITPDTQYF
>TRBV4-1|TRBJ2-3
CASSQVRDRGTDTQYF
>TRBV6-2/TRBV6-3|TRBJ1-2
CASSRQNHGYTF
>TRBV9|TRBJ2-1
CASSVGSGRDEQFF
>TRBV6-5|TRBJ1-2
CASRARGDAPYGYTF
>TRBV6-5|TRBJ1-3
CASSLEGSSGNTIYF
>TRBV11-2|TRBJ1-1
CASSSGGGMNTEAFF
>TRBV3-1/TRBV3-2|TRBJ1-2
CASSLIDRSNYGYTF
>TRBV18|TRBJ2-7
CASSPMTNEQYF
>TRBV21-1|TRBJ2-7
CASLKGGEGFYEQYF
>TRBV18|TRBJ2-1
CASSPLARDRGGEQFF
>TRBV2|TRBJ1-6
CASREDNSPLHF
>TRBV19|TRBJ1-6
CASSPGQGSNSPLHF
>TRBV11-2|TRBJ2-7
CASSLLGGTTYEQYF
>TRBV7-3|TRBJ2-7
CASSLGSGTGEQYF
>TRBV28|TRBJ2-3
CASSTGTGRRDTQYF
>TRBV6-5|TRBJ1-6
CASSRQGENSPLHF
>TRBV3-1/TRBV3-2|TRBJ1-4
CASSGGSEKLFF
>TRBV7-3|TRBJ2-3
CASSLRADHTDTQYF
>TRBV11-1|TRBJ2-5
CASSYRGYQETQYF
>TRBV6-5|TRBJ2-1
CASSQVGSYNEQFF
>TRBV12-2|TRBJ2-7
CASRFTRIAGGYEQYF
>TRBV7-3|TRBJ1-2
CASSLTGTGGYTF
>TRBV7-9|TRBJ2-2
CASSPRTSGTTGELFF
>TRBV5-1|TRBJ2-1
CASSLSSRGNNEQFF
>TRBV19|TRBJ1-1
CASSPGDGQAFF
>TRBV24-1|TRBJ2-3
CATSDLGTGNHTQYF
>TRBV7-2|TRBJ2-1
CASSTGQGNEQFF
>TRBV4-1|TRBJ1-5
CASSQVGQPWEPQHF
>TRBV12-3/TRBV12-4|TRBJ1-1
CASSPTGWEAFF
>TRBV3-1/TRBV3-2|TRBJ2-7
CASSRNGQALEEQYF
>TRBV7-3|TRBJ2-5
CASSLASGRHETQYF
>TRBV7-2|TRBJ2-7
CASSLGARYEQYF
>TRBV7-9|TRBJ2-3
CASSLTREGHTDTQYF
>TRBV5-5|TRBJ2-7
CASSLTKGEGLNEQYF